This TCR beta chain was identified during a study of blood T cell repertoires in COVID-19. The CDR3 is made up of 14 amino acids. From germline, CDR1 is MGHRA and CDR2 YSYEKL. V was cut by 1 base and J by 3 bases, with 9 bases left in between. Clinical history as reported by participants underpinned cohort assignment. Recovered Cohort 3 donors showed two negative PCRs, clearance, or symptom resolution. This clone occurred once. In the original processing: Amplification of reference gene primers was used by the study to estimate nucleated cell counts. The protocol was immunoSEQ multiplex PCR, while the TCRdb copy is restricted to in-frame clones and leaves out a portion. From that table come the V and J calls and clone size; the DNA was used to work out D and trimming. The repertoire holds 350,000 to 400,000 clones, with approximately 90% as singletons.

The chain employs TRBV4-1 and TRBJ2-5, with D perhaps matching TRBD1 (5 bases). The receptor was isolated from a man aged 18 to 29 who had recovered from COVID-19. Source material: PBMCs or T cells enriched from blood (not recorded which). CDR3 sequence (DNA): TGCGCCAGCAGCCAAGTTCAGGGCGAAGAGACCCAGTACTTC. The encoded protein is CASSQVQGEETQYF.